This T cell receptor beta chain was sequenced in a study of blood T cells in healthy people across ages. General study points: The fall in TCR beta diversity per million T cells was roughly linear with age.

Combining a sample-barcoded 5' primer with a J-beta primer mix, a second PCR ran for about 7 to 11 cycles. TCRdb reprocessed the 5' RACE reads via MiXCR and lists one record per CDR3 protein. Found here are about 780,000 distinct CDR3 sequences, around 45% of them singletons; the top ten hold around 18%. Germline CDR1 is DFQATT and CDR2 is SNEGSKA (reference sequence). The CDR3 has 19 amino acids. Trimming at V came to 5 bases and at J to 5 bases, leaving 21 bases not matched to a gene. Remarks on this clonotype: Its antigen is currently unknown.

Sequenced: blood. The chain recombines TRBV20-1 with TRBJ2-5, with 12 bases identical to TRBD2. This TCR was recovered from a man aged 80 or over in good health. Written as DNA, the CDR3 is TGCAGTGCTTTGTCAGGGCTAGCGGGAGGGAACTTGAGGGGGGAGACCCAGTACTTC. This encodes CSALSGLAGGNLRGETQYF.